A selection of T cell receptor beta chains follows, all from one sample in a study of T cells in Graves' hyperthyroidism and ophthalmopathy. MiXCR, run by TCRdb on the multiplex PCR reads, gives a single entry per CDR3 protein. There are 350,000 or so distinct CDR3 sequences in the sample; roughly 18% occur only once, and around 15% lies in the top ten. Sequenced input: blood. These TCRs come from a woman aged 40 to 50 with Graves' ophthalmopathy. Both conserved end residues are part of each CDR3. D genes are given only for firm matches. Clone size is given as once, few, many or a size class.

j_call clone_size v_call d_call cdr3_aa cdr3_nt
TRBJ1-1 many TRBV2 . CASSELYWNTEAFF TGTGCCAGCAGTGAATTGTACTGGAACACTGAAGCTTTCTTT
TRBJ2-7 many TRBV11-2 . CASSAVDVQGYEQYF TGTGCCAGCAGCGCGGTCGACGTTCAGGGCTACGAGCAGTACTTC
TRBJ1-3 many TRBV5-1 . CASSRGPPGSGNTIYF TGCGCCAGCAGCCGAGGACCGCCGGGGTCTGGAAACACCATATATTTT
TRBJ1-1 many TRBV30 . CAWSFPQGEAFF TGTGCCTGGAGTTTTCCTCAGGGTGAAGCTTTCTTT
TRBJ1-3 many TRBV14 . CASSLWNAGNTIYF TGTGCCAGCAGCCTCTGGAATGCTGGAAACACCATATATTTT
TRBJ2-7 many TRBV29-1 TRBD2 CSVVASGNSYEQYF TGCAGCGTTGTTGCTAGCGGTAACTCCTACGAGCAGTACTTC
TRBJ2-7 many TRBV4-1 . CASSHLAESSYEQYF TGCGCCAGCAGCCATCTAGCAGAGAGCTCCTACGAGCAGTACTTC
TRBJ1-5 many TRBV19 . CASSIQAGNQPQHF TGTGCCAGTAGTATTCAGGCAGGGAATCAGCCCCAGCATTTT
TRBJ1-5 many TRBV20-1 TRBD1 CSVQGALSNQPQHF TGCAGTGTTCAGGGGGCTCTTAGCAATCAGCCCCAGCATTTT
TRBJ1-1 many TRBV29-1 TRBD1 CSVDPRYRGRTEAFF TGCAGCGTTGACCCGCGGTACAGGGGGAGAACTGAAGCTTTCTTT
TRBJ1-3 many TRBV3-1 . CASSQGTVFGNTIYF TGTGCCAGCAGCCAAGGGACCGTTTTTGGAAACACCATATATTTT